These T cell receptor beta chains were read from a single sample in a study of T cell responses to AZD1222 COVID-19 vaccine. Clones were read by immunoSEQ multiplex PCR, and TCRdb kept only the in-frame ones, dropping some. The table includes about 130,000 clones, 86% detected once. Sequenced material: peripheral blood, taken on day 0 of AZD1222 vaccination. These receptors all stem from an adult in good health. The CDR3 runs from the conserved cysteine through the conserved F or W. A D gene is named only where the DNA matches it firmly. Expanded clones are given a class, and other clones once, few, many or no size at all.

clone size: few; V gene: TRBV28; J gene: TRBJ1-2; D gene: TRBD1; CDR3 DNA: TGTGCCAGCAGTTTGGACAGGGGACGTGGCTACACCTTC; CDR3 protein: CASSLDRGRGYTF
clone size: once; V gene: TRBV7-2; J gene: TRBJ2-1; D gene: TRBD2; CDR3 DNA: TGTGCCAGCAGCTTAAGCGGGATCTACAATGAGCAGTTCTTC; CDR3 protein: CASSLSGIYNEQFF
clone size: few; V gene: TRBV21-1; J gene: TRBJ2-4; D gene: -; CDR3 DNA: TGTGCCAGCAGCAAAAACGGGCTAGCGGGAGGGCCAGCCAAAAACATTCAGTACTTC; CDR3 protein: CASSKNGLAGGPAKNIQYF
clone size: -; V gene: TRBV4-2; J gene: TRBJ2-3; D gene: -; CDR3 DNA: TGTGCCAGCAGCCAAGGGGATCGGGGTACAGATACGCAGTATTTT; CDR3 protein: CASSQGDRGTDTQYF
clone size: -; V gene: TRBV28; J gene: TRBJ2-1; D gene: -; CDR3 DNA: TGTGCCAGCCGAACTCACAGGGACTACAATGAGCAGTTCTTC; CDR3 protein: CASRTHRDYNEQFF
clone size: -; V gene: TRBV24-1; J gene: TRBJ1-1; D gene: -; CDR3 DNA: TGTGCCACCTCCGGACAGCAGGGGACTGAAGCTTTCTTT; CDR3 protein: CATSGQQGTEAFF
clone size: -; V gene: TRBV12-3/TRBV12-4; J gene: TRBJ2-3; D gene: -; CDR3 DNA: TGTGCCAGCAGTTTCATGATTGCAGATACGCAGTATTTT; CDR3 protein: CASSFMIADTQYF
clone size: -; V gene: TRBV13; J gene: TRBJ2-7; D gene: -; CDR3 DNA: TGTGCCAGCAGTTCATATCGGAGCTCCCTAGGTGCCGAGCAGTACTTC; CDR3 protein: CASSSYRSSLGAEQYF
clone size: -; V gene: TRBV7-2; J gene: TRBJ2-7; D gene: TRBD1; CDR3 DNA: TGTGCCAGCAGCTTCAACAGGGGCTCTCACGAGCAGTACTTC; CDR3 protein: CASSFNRGSHEQYF
clone size: -; V gene: TRBV5-4; J gene: TRBJ2-1; D gene: TRBD1; CDR3 DNA: TGTGCCAGCAGCTTTGGCAGGGGGATGAGGTACAATGAGCAGTTCTTC; CDR3 protein: CASSFGRGMRYNEQFF
clone size: -; V gene: TRBV5-6; J gene: TRBJ2-7; D gene: -; CDR3 DNA: TGTGCCAGCAGCTCGCACTATGAGCAGTACTTC; CDR3 protein: CASSSHYEQYF
clone size: -; V gene: TRBV7-8; J gene: TRBJ1-5; D gene: -; CDR3 DNA: TGTGCCAGCAGCTTAGAGATCCGGGGTGCCAAGTATAGCAATCAGCCCCAGCATTTT; CDR3 protein: CASSLEIRGAKYSNQPQHF
clone size: -; V gene: TRBV6-5; J gene: TRBJ1-2; D gene: -; CDR3 DNA: TGTGCCAGCAGTTACTCTGGATCCACCTATGGCTACACCTTC; CDR3 protein: CASSYSGSTYGYTF
clone size: -; V gene: TRBV6-5; J gene: TRBJ2-7; D gene: -; CDR3 DNA: TGTGCCAGCAGGACGACAGAGCCCTACGAGCAGTACTTC; CDR3 protein: CASRTTEPYEQYF
clone size: -; V gene: TRBV19; J gene: TRBJ1-4; D gene: -; CDR3 DNA: TGTGCCACCACACAGGAACCTCTTGGTGAAAAACTGTTTTTT; CDR3 protein: CATTQEPLGEKLFF
clone size: once; V gene: TRBV28; J gene: TRBJ2-1; D gene: TRBD2; CDR3 DNA: TGTGCCAGCAGATTAGGACTAGCGGCTTACAATGAGCAGTTCTTC; CDR3 protein: CASRLGLAAYNEQFF
clone size: -; V gene: TRBV13; J gene: TRBJ2-3; D gene: TRBD2; CDR3 DNA: TGTGCCAGCAGCTCGGGACTACTGGGAACAGATACGCAGTATTTT; CDR3 protein: CASSSGLLGTDTQYF
clone size: -; V gene: TRBV9; J gene: TRBJ1-4; D gene: TRBD1; CDR3 DNA: TGTGCCAGCAGCCCACAACAGGGGAGTAATGAAAAACTGTTTTTT; CDR3 protein: CASSPQQGSNEKLFF
clone size: few; V gene: TRBV11-2; J gene: TRBJ1-3; D gene: -; CDR3 DNA: TGTGCCAGCAGCTTAGGAGATGGGGGAAACACCATATATTTT; CDR3 protein: CASSLGDGGNTIYF